A selection of T cell receptor beta chains follows, all from one sample in a study of neoadjuvant anti-PD-1 for oral cavity cancer. This table comes from immunoSEQ multiplex PCR, and its TCRdb copy is limited to in-frame clones, with some not included. The sample gives fewer than 20,000 clones, about two thirds of which show up once; roughly 3% is in the top ten. Here the sequenced sample was PBMCs, taken before nivolumab (anti-PD-1) treatment. These receptors were collected from a person between 35 and 79 years old with oral cavity squamous cell carcinoma. Each CDR3 is given without its conserved first and last residue.

TRBV7-9	16	TRBJ1-5	ASSGRGSGKRRNQPQH
TRBV11-2	14	TRBJ2-7	ASSFGSGTGPYEQY
TRBV2	13	TRBJ1-1	ASSEQGRGNTEAF
TRBV30	13	TRBJ1-1	AWSPPGLGRYEAF
TRBV4-1	12	TRBJ1-2	ASSQGALSYGYT
TRBV2	14	TRBJ2-6	ASPIRTGAGANVLT
TRBV5-1	11	TRBJ1-1	ASSTRANTEAF
TRBV13	13	TRBJ1-1	ASSAGTGGGTEAF
TRBV6-1	13	TRBJ1-1	ASSDRDRGGTEAF
TRBV27	13	TRBJ2-1	ASSLIQGAYNEQF
TRBV28	12	TRBJ1-2	ASSRTGTGYGYT
TRBV23-1	13	TRBJ1-2	ASSLARDRGFGYT
TRBV7-3	12	TRBJ2-5	ASSTGTGSGTQY
TRBV28	13	TRBJ2-1	ASSPAGVGVNEQF
TRBV9	10	TRBJ2-1	ASSRRRNEQF